This TCR beta chain was identified during a study of T cells after yellow fever vaccination. For the study at large: Fractions of limited cellularity were prepared by means of SMART-Seq v4 Ultra Low Input.

Findings of the study overall: The CD4 compartment and the CD8 compartment contained a small share of clonotypes in common.

This clonotype was counted at least ten times. Antigen: not known. Template-switching 5'RACE yielded the TCR cDNA; a universal primer site and UMIs were added in the process. TCRdb re-called the 5' RACE reads through MiXCR, storing one row per CDR3 protein. The data contain more than 300,000 distinct CDR3 sequences, around 10% of them singletons. Germline V CDR1 and CDR2: KGHSH, LQKENI. The CDR3 covers 17 residues. Unmatched junction bases numbered 7, after V lost 3 bases and J lost 0 bases. This specimen was CD4+ T cells sorted from PBMCs, taken 45 days after the yellow fever booster vaccination. The sequence was obtained from a man aged 18 to 30 who received the YFV17D yellow fever vaccine. The chain has TRBV18 and TRBJ2-3; 9 nucleotides agree with TRBD2. The DNA of the CDR3 is TGTGCCAGCTCACCGCTAGCGGGGTCGACTAGCACAGATACGCAGTATTTT. Its translation is CASSPLAGSTSTDTQYF.